This TCR beta chain was found in a study of T-cell memory formation after mild COVID-19. This clonotype was found many times. TCR alpha and TCR beta cDNA libraries carrying sample barcodes and UMIs came from 5'RACE with constant-segment primers. Each CDR3 protein gets one entry after TCRdb re-called the 5' RACE reads with MiXCR. The table includes tens of thousands of distinct CDR3 sequences, less than 7.5% detected once. The sequence came from an adult woman who had mild COVID-19 (a few samples of this study predate the infection). Cell type and time point are not known. Material for sequencing was PBMCs or a T cell subset sorted from them (not recorded which).

The CDR3: CASAKGEFTEAFF. In DNA form, the CDR3 reads TGTGCCAGCGCCAAGGGGGAATTCACTGAAGCTTTCTTT. This chain links TRBV6-2 or TRBV6-3 with TRBJ1-1; possible D gene TRBD1, 6 bases. CDR3 length: 13 amino acids. V was clipped by 8 bases and J by 4 bases, with 14 bases between them. CDR1 MNHEY and CDR2 SVGEGT come from the germline V gene.